A selection of T cell receptor beta chains follows, all from one sample in a study of blood T cells in healthy people across ages. From the 5' RACE reads, TCRdb called clonotypes with MiXCR, one entry per CDR3 protein. The sample lists 700,000 to 800,000 distinct CDR3 sequences, roughly two fifths occurring once. The sequencing input was blood. All receptors derive from an older woman in good health. CDR3s include the opening cysteine and the closing phenylalanine or tryptophan. Fields, in order: V gene, J gene, D gene, clone size, CDR3 DNA, CDR3 protein. A D gene is named only where the DNA matches it firmly. The listing skips clone size in some rows; elsewhere it reads once, few, many or a size class.

V gene: TRBV15
J gene: TRBJ2-1
D gene: -
clone size: few
CDR3 DNA: TGTGCCACCAGCAGAGATCTAGGGCGGTTGGAGCAGTTCTTC
CDR3 protein: CATSRDLGRLEQFF

V gene: TRBV4-2
J gene: TRBJ1-1
D gene: -
clone size: few
CDR3 DNA: TGTGCCAGCAGCCAACCCGACAGCCCGAACACTGAAGCTTTCTTT
CDR3 protein: CASSQPDSPNTEAFF

V gene: TRBV6-2/TRBV6-3
J gene: TRBJ2-1
D gene: TRBD2
clone size: -
CDR3 DNA: TGTGCCAGCAGTTACTTAGCGGGAGTCTACAATGAGCAGTTCTTC
CDR3 protein: CASSYLAGVYNEQFF

V gene: TRBV2
J gene: TRBJ2-3
D gene: -
clone size: -
CDR3 DNA: TGTGCCAGCAGTGTCCGGGGTCAAGGAGATACGCAGTATTTT
CDR3 protein: CASSVRGQGDTQYF

V gene: TRBV20-1
J gene: TRBJ2-1
D gene: -
clone size: -
CDR3 DNA: TGCAGTGCGCCGACCTCCTCTATGGGGACGGTTAGGGTCTCCTACAATGAGCAGTTCTTC
CDR3 protein: CSAPTSSMGTVRVSYNEQFF

V gene: TRBV7-2
J gene: TRBJ2-7
D gene: -
clone size: few
CDR3 DNA: TGTGCCAGCAGCTTAGATTATGGACCTTCCTACGAGCAGTACTTC
CDR3 protein: CASSLDYGPSYEQYF

V gene: TRBV10-3
J gene: TRBJ2-7
D gene: TRBD1
clone size: many
CDR3 DNA: TGTGCCATCAGCGACCTTACTACAGGGGGCAAGGGATACGAGCAGTACTTC
CDR3 protein: CAISDLTTGGKGYEQYF

V gene: TRBV7-9
J gene: TRBJ2-1
D gene: TRBD2
clone size: -
CDR3 DNA: TGTGCCAGCAGCCCGGCTAGCGGGAGGGATGAGCAGTTCTTC
CDR3 protein: CASSPASGRDEQFF

V gene: TRBV5-1
J gene: TRBJ2-7
D gene: -
clone size: many
CDR3 DNA: TGCGCCAGCAGCCCTCCGGGAGACGAGCAGTACTTC
CDR3 protein: CASSPPGDEQYF

V gene: TRBV29-1
J gene: TRBJ1-2
D gene: TRBD1
clone size: many
CDR3 DNA: TGCAGCGTTGAAGGGGTACAGGGGAGTAACTATGGCTACACCTTC
CDR3 protein: CSVEGVQGSNYGYTF

V gene: TRBV7-2
J gene: TRBJ2-7
D gene: TRBD2
clone size: -
CDR3 DNA: TGTGCCAGCAGCATAAGGAGCGGGGGCAATGAGCAGAACTTC
CDR3 protein: CASSIRSGGNEQNF

V gene: TRBV12-3/TRBV12-4
J gene: TRBJ1-1
D gene: -
clone size: few
CDR3 DNA: TGTGCCAGCAGTTTGGGGCCCCCCATGGGGACTGAAGCTTTCTTT
CDR3 protein: CASSLGPPMGTEAFF

V gene: TRBV20-1
J gene: TRBJ2-5
D gene: TRBD2
clone size: once
CDR3 DNA: TGCAGTGCTAGTCCCGCTAGCGGGGGACCGAAGACCCAGTACTTC
CDR3 protein: CSASPASGGPKTQYF

V gene: TRBV5-8
J gene: TRBJ2-3
D gene: -
clone size: -
CDR3 DNA: TGTGCCAGCAGCTTGACCGCGGGAAAAGGCACAGATACGCAGTATTTT
CDR3 protein: CASSLTAGKGTDTQYF

V gene: TRBV7-9
J gene: TRBJ2-3
D gene: TRBD2
clone size: -
CDR3 DNA: TGTGCCAGCAGCTTAGTCGGCGGGAGTTCTACAGATACGCAGTATTTT
CDR3 protein: CASSLVGGSSTDTQYF